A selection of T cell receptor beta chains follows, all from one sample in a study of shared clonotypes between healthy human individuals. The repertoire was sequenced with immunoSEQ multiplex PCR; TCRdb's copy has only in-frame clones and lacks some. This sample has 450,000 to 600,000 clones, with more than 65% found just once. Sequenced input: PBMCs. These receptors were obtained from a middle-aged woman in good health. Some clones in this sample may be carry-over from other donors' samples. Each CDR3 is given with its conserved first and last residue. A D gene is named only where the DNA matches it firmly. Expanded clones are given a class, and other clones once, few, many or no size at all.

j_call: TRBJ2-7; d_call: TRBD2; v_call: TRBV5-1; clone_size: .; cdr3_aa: CASSRLGGGTYEQYF
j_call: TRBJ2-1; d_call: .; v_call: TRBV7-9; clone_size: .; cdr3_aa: CARGGPSGDNEQFF
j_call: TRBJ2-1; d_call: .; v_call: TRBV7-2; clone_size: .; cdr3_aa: CASSPREGELYNEQFF
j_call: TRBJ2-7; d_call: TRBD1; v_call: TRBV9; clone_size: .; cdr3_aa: CASSAGQGSPYEQYF
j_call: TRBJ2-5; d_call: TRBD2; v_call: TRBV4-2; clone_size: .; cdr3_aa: CASSQSSGGRAGETQYF
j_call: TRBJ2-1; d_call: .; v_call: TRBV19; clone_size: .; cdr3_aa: CASSIDRVGEQFF
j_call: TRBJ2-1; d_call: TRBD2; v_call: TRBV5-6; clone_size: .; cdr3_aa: CASILAGVDEQFF
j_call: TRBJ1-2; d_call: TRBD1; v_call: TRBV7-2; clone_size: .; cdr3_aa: CASSPRQGPYGYTF
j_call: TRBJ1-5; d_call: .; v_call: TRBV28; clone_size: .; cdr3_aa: CASSLISTYSNQPQHF
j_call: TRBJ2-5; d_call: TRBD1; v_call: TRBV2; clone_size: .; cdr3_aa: CASSEGTGGGETQYF
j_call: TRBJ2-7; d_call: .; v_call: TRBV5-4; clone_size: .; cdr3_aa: CASSSGAQEVYEQYF
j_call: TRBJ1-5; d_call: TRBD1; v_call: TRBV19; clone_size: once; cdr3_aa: CASSLVITGGDQHF
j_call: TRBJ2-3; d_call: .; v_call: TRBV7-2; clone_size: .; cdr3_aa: CASSFGTTGSGQYF
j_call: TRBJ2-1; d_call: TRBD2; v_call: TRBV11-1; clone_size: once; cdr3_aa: CASSLGAGVYNEQFF
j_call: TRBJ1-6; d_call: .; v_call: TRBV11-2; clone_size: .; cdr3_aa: CASSLRWKRPGNSPLHF
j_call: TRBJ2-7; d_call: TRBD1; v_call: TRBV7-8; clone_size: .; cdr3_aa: CASSPDWDRNYEQYF
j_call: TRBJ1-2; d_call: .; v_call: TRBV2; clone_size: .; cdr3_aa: CASSERNRVGYGYTF
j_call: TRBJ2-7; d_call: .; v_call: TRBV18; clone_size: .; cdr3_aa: CASSPGAPSYEQYF
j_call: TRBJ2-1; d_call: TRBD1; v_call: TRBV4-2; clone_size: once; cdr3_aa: CASSHRKDRGYNEQFF
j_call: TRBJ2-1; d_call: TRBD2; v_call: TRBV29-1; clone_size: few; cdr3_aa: CSVEDLSAGTRVGEQFF
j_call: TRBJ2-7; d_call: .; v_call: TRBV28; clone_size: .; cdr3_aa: CASSDGDTNSYEQYF
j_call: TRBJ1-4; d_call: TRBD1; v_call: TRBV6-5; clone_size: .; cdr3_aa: CASRRPGQNEKLFF
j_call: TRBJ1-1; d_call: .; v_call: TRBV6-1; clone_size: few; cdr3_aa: CASRMRGGGEAFF
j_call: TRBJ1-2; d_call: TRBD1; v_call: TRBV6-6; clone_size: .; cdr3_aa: CASSYRQGGGYTF
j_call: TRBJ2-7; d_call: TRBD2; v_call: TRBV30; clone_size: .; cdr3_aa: CAWTPGLAENYEQYF
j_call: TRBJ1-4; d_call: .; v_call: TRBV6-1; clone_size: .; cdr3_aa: CASSYTRATNEKLFF
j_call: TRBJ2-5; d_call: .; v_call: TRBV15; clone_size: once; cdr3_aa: CATSRDSGGAETQYF
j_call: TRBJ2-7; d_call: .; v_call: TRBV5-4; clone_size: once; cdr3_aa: CASSNTGTQAGQYF
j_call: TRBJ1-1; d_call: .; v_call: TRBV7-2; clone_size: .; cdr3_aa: CASSLRFTGSYTEAFF
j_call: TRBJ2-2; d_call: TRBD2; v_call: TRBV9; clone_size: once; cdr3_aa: CASSLAAYANTGELFF
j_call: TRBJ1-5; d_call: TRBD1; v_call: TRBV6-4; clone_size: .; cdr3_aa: CASSVWGQGLRRQPQHF
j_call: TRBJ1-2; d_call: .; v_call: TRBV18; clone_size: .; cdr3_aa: CASWAPAGANYGYTF
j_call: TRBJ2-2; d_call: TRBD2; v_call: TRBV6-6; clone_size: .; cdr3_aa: CASSYSFGTSTGELFF
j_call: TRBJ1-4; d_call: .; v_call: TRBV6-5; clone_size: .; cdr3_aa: CASRGNGNSAEKLFF
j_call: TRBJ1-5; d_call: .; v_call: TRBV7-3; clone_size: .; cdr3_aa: CASSLTSNQPQHF
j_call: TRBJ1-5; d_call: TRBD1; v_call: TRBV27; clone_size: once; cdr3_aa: CASSLSITGGAGNQPQHF
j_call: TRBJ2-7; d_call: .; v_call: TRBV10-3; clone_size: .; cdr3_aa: CAISPGSYEQYF
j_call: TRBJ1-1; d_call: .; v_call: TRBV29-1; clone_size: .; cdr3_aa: CSARGVNTEAFF
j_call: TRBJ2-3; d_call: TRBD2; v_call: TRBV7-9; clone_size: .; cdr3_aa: CASSMTGLAPDTQYF
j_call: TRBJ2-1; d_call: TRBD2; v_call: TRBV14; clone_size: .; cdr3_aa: CASSQDRATGRKQFF
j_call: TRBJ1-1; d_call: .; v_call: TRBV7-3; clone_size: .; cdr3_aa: CASSLGVSHRPMNTEAFF
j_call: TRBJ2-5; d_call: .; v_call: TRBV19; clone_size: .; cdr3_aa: CASSGGETQYF
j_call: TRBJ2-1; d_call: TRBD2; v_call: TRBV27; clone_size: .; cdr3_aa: CASRVAGGGEQFF
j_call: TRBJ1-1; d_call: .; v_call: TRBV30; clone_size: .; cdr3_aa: CAWSVLRGPSF
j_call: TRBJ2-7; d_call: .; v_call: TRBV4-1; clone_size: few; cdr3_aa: CASSQLLLDSSGSYEQYF
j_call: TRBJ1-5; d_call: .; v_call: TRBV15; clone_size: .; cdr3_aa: CATSRNNGPQHF
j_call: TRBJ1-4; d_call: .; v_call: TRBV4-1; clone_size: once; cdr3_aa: CASSLGVPPEKLFF